The rows below give T cell receptor beta chains drawn from one sample of a study of cytomegalovirus exposure and HLA in healthy donors. The repertoire was sequenced with immunoSEQ multiplex PCR; TCRdb's copy has only in-frame clones and lacks some. The ten most abundant clones cover about a sixth of a sample with about 47,000 clones. Specimen: PBMCs. The receptors shown here come from a male donor in good health and CMV-seronegative. CDR3s include the opening cysteine and the closing phenylalanine or tryptophan. D genes are given only for firm matches.

D gene	V gene	J gene	CDR3 protein	CDR3 DNA
TRBD2	TRBV29-1	TRBJ2-7	CSVGGLAGASYEQYF	TGCAGCGTTGGGGGGCTAGCGGGGGCTTCCTACGAGCAGTACTTC
TRBD1	TRBV7-9	TRBJ1-1	CASSPRTGYDEAFF	TGTGCCAGCAGCCCCCGGACAGGGTATGATGAAGCTTTCTTT
NA	TRBV11-2	TRBJ1-2	CAIGNYGYTF	TGTGCCATCGGTAACTATGGCTACACCTTC
NA	TRBV15	TRBJ2-7	CATSRDLRENSHEQYF	TGTGCCACCAGCAGAGATCTGAGGGAAAACTCCCACGAGCAGTACTTC
NA	TRBV6-1	TRBJ2-7	CASNQGKSYEQYF	TGTGCCAGCAACCAGGGAAAATCCTACGAGCAGTACTTC
NA	TRBV30	TRBJ2-2	CAWSRVLSGELFF	TGTGCCTGGAGTCGGGTGCTATCCGGGGAGCTGTTTTTT
TRBD1	TRBV29-1	TRBJ1-2	CSTRQGDGYTF	TGCAGCACCCGACAGGGGGATGGCTACACCTTC
TRBD2	TRBV9	TRBJ2-7	CASSSTGGGATYEQYF	TGTGCCAGCAGCTCAACAGGCGGGGGGGCAACCTACGAGCAGTACTTC
NA	TRBV7-2	TRBJ1-1	CASSLALSSLWAFF	TGTGCCAGCAGCTTAGCGCTGAGCTCTTTATGGGCTTTCTTT
TRBD1	TRBV19	TRBJ1-5	CASSATGDQFPQHF	TGTGCCAGTAGTGCGACAGGGGATCAGTTCCCCCAGCATTTT
TRBD2	TRBV9	TRBJ2-5	CASSVGSGGLQTQYF	TGTGCCAGCAGCGTTGGTAGCGGGGGCTTGCAGACCCAGTACTTC
NA	TRBV4-2	TRBJ1-3	CASSLPGAAFSGNTIYF	TGTGCCAGCAGCCTTCCCGGAGCAGCCTTCTCTGGAAACACCATATATTTT
NA	TRBV7-9	TRBJ1-3	CASSLKGGVTGNTIYF	TGTGCCAGCAGCTTAAAGGGAGGGGTCACTGGAAACACCATATATTTT
TRBD2	TRBV13	TRBJ2-3	CASSLALSGLAVTDTQYF	TGTGCCAGCAGCTTAGCCCTATCCGGACTAGCGGTTACAGATACGCAGTATTTT
NA	TRBV7-2	TRBJ1-2	CASSPSVGRYNGYTF	TGTGCCAGCAGTCCCTCGGTGGGGCGGTACAATGGCTACACCTTC
TRBD1	TRBV14	TRBJ2-7	CASSQARQGARGEQYF	TGTGCCAGCAGCCAAGCCCGACAGGGGGCGCGGGGCGAGCAGTACTTC
NA	TRBV18	TRBJ2-5	CASSPVGEETQYF	TGTGCCAGCTCACCCGTAGGGGAAGAGACCCAGTACTTC
NA	TRBV11-2	TRBJ1-3	CASSSPRASGVNTIYF	TGTGCCAGCAGCTCCCCACGGGCATCCGGGGTCAACACCATATATTTT
NA	TRBV7-2	TRBJ2-5	CASSLAPGTKTQYF	TGTGCCAGCAGCTTAGCGCCCGGTACGAAGACCCAGTACTTC
NA	TRBV27	TRBJ2-3	CASSLPGGTDTQYF	TGTGCCAGCAGTTTACCAGGCGGCACAGATACGCAGTATTTT
NA	TRBV7-3	TRBJ2-7	CASSLCAVPYEQYF	TGTGCCAGCAGCTTATGTGCGGTCCCCTACGAGCAGTACTTC
TRBD1	TRBV7-2	TRBJ1-2	CASSTLTGGGRGYTF	TGTGCCAGCAGCACGTTGACAGGGGGCGGGAGAGGCTACACCTTC
TRBD1	TRBV13	TRBJ1-6	CASSFSPFGTEDSPLHF	TGTGCCAGCAGCTTCTCCCCATTTGGGACAGAAGATTCACCCCTCCACTTT
TRBD1	TRBV5-1	TRBJ1-2	CASSSDRGGDGYTF	TGCGCCAGCAGCTCTGACAGGGGAGGGGATGGCTACACCTTC
NA	TRBV29-1	TRBJ1-2	CSVVTTGLNYGYTF	TGCAGCGTGGTTACGACAGGTTTGAACTATGGCTACACCTTC
TRBD1	TRBV11-2	TRBJ2-5	CASSSRGPRETQYF	TGTGCCAGCAGCTCCAGGGGGCCGAGGGAGACCCAGTACTTC
TRBD1	TRBV30	TRBJ1-5	CAWSKGTDNQPQHF	TGTGCCTGGAGCAAAGGGACAGACAATCAGCCCCAGCATTTT
NA	TRBV25-1	TRBJ1-5	CASSEQGNQPQHF	TGTGCCAGCAGTGAACAGGGCAATCAGCCCCAGCATTTT
NA	TRBV5-1	TRBJ1-5	CASRQDSNDQPQHF	TGCGCCAGCAGACAAGACAGCAACGATCAGCCCCAGCATTTT
NA	TRBV14	TRBJ1-1	CASSQDAGTEAFF	TGTGCCAGCAGCCAAGACGCAGGCACTGAAGCTTTCTTT
NA	TRBV5-4	TRBJ1-1	CASSVDYTLSEAFF	TGTGCCAGCAGCGTGGACTACACCCTATCGGAAGCTTTCTTT
NA	TRBV7-3	TRBJ1-1	CASSSLAGTEAFF	TGTGCCAGCAGCTCCCTTGCGGGCACTGAAGCTTTCTTT
NA	TRBV4-1	TRBJ2-2	CASSQVAAGNTGELFF	TGCGCCAGCAGCCAAGTTGCAGCGGGGAACACCGGGGAGCTGTTTTTT
TRBD1	TRBV5-6	TRBJ1-2	CASSRDRKNYGYTF	TGTGCCAGCAGCAGGGACAGGAAAAACTATGGCTACACCTTC
TRBD1	TRBV9	TRBJ2-1	CASSASGQGFSSYNEQFF	TGTGCCAGCAGCGCCTCGGGACAGGGGTTTAGCTCCTACAATGAGCAGTTCTTC
NA	TRBV4-2	TRBJ2-7	CASSQGGGGSYEQYF	TGTGCCAGCAGCCAAGGCGGAGGGGGCTCCTACGAGCAGTACTTC
NA	TRBV9	TRBJ1-1	CASSVATDNTEAFF	TGTGCCAGCAGCGTAGCTACAGATAACACTGAAGCTTTCTTT
TRBD1	TRBV19	TRBJ1-1	CASSMDRDVTEAFF	TGTGCCAGTAGTATGGACAGGGACGTCACTGAAGCTTTCTTT
TRBD1	TRBV6-5	TRBJ1-2	CASSYSRGLRYGYTF	TGTGCCAGCAGTTACTCCAGGGGGCTGAGGTATGGCTACACCTTC
TRBD1	TRBV4-1	TRBJ2-3	CASSQRDRGVDTQYF	TGCGCCAGCAGCCAGAGGGACAGGGGAGTAGATACGCAGTATTTT
NA	TRBV5-1	TRBJ1-2	CASSLAGGGYTF	TGCGCCAGCAGCTTGGCTGGGGGCGGCTACACCTTC
TRBD1	TRBV7-9	TRBJ2-5	CASSVSTGEETQYF	TGTGCCAGCAGCGTCTCGACAGGGGAGGAGACCCAGTACTTC
NA	TRBV30	TRBJ1-6	CAWSVDSNSPLHF	TGTGCCTGGAGTGTAGACAGTAATTCACCCCTCCACTTT
NA	TRBV20-1	TRBJ2-1	CSALPVNEQFF	TGCAGTGCTCTTCCCGTTAATGAGCAGTTCTTC
NA	TRBV30	TRBJ1-2	CAWSVGTLNYGYTF	TGTGCCTGGAGTGTTGGGACACTCAACTATGGCTACACCTTC
NA	TRBV20-1	TRBJ2-1	CSARRGGEQFF	TGCAGTGCTAGGCGGGGAGGAGAGCAGTTCTTC
TRBD2	TRBV29-1	TRBJ2-2	CSERGATGELFF	TGCAGCGAGCGGGGGGCCACCGGGGAGCTGTTTTTT
NA	TRBV2	TRBJ1-6	CASSEGGDNSPLHF	TGTGCCAGCAGTGAAGGGGGGGATAATTCACCCCTCCACTTT
NA	TRBV9	TRBJ2-5	CASSGIREETQYF	TGTGCCAGCAGCGGGATCAGGGAAGAGACCCAGTACTTC
TRBD2	TRBV4-1	TRBJ2-1	CASSLASGGDNEQFF	TGCGCCAGCAGCCTAGCTAGCGGGGGAGACAATGAGCAGTTCTTC
NA	TRBV25-1	TRBJ1-1	CASSEYEGREAEAFF	TGTGCCAGCAGTGAATATGAGGGTAGGGAGGCTGAAGCTTTCTTT
TRBD1	TRBV5-6	TRBJ2-7	CASRSEGTGHYEQYF	TGTGCCAGCAGAAGCGAAGGGACAGGGCACTACGAGCAGTACTTC
NA	TRBV7-6	TRBJ1-1	CASSSDPGVGNTEAFF	TGTGCCAGCAGCTCAGATCCAGGGGTTGGGAACACTGAAGCTTTCTTT
NA	TRBV6-5	TRBJ1-1	CASSYRSRGITEAFF	TGTGCCAGCAGTTACCGATCGAGGGGGATCACTGAAGCTTTCTTT
NA	TRBV6-5	TRBJ1-5	CASSYDSQSNQPQHF	TGTGCCAGCAGTTACGATTCCCAGAGCAATCAGCCCCAGCATTTT